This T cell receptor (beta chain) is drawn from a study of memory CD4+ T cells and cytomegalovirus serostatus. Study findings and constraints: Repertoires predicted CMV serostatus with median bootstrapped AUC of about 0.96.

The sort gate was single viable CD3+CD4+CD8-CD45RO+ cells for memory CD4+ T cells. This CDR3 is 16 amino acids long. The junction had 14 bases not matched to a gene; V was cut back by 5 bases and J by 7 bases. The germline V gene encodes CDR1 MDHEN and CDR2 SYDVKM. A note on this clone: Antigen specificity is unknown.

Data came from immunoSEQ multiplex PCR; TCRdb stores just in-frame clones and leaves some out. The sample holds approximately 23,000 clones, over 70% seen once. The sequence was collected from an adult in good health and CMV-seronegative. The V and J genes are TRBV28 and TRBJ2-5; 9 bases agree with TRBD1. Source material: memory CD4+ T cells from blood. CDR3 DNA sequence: TGTGCCAGCAGTCCTGGGGGGACAGGGCAATTAGGGACCCAGTACTTC. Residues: CASSPGGTGQLGTQYF.